These 11 T cell receptor beta chains share one sample of origin, sequenced in a study of control samples from healthy donors and cancer patients (dated by TCRdb to the early 2020s). Library generation was performed with the immunoSEQ multiplex PCR assay. Sourced from immuneACCESS, this table was stored by TCRdb with only in-frame sequences that have V and J called. A share of the clones is absent; for the studies checked, an unresolved V gene accounts for under half, and the remainder has no known explanation. This sample has approximately 150,000 clones in its table, and just over 85% of those were observed once. The ten largest account for over 1.5% of the sample. Material for sequencing was blood. Every receptor here comes from a man younger than 35 in good health.

The chain combines TRBV30 with TRBJ1-2; D is uncertain. The CDR3 runs 11 residues. CDR1 GTSNPN and CDR2 SVGIG come from the germline V gene (reference sequence). The V end was cut by 2 bases, the J end by 5 bases, with 6 bases between. The DNA for the CDR3 is TGTGCCTGGAGTTCACGATATGGCTACACCTTC. This sequence encodes CAWSSRYGYTF.

The rearrangement links TRBV3-1 (or the pseudogene TRBV3-2) to TRBJ1-2; the D gene is possibly TRBD1 (6 bases). The CDR3 has 15 amino acids. The germline gives CDR1 LGHDT, CDR2 YNNKEL (reference sequence). Trimming took 1 base from V and 6 from J, leaving 15 bases between them. DNA of the CDR3: TGTGCCAGCAGCCAAGGCAGGGGTCGGGACCATGGCTACACCTTC. Protein sequence: CASSQGRGRDHGYTF.

The chain employs TRBV5-6 and TRBJ1-2; D not certain. V lost 4 bases, J lost 4 bases, and 17 bases lay in between. This CDR3 spans 15 amino acids. CDR1 SGHDT and CDR2 YYEEEE come from the germline V gene. In DNA form, the CDR3 reads TGTGCCAGCAGCCCCGGCAGTGCCCACTCCTATGGCTACACCTTC. As protein: CASSPGSAHSYGYTF.

This chain joins TRBV25-1 and TRBJ2-1, with 9 bases fitting TRBD1. V shed 1 base and J 7 bases; nucleotides not matched to a gene: 5. The CDR3 loop spans 15 amino acids. Germline V CDR1 and CDR2: MGHDK, SYGVNS. Here the CDR3 reads CASSESGTGMNEQFF. CDR3 coding DNA: TGTGCCAGCAGTGAATCTGGGACAGGGATGAATGAGCAGTTCTTC.

The chain is built from TRBV7-9 and TRBJ2-1, with TRBD2 matching 9 bases. Germline CDR1 and CDR2: SEHNR and FQNEAQ (reference sequence). V lost 1 base, J lost 3 bases, and 4 bases stayed unmatched. This CDR3 contains 16 residues. CDR3 bases: TGTGCCAGCAGCTTAGACGCGGGGGGGTACTACAATGAGCAGTTCTTC. It yields the protein CASSLDAGGYYNEQFF.

The V call is TRBV18, the J call TRBJ2-1; perhaps TRBD2 as D (5 bases). The length of the CDR3 is 13 residues. Germline loops: CDR1 KGHSH, CDR2 LQKENI. Trimming removed 3 bases from V and 10 bases from J, with 13 bases in between. CDR3 in amino acids: CASSPVPGGEQFF. In DNA form, the CDR3 reads TGTGCCAGCTCACCGGTGCCGGGCGGGGAGCAGTTCTTC.

This CDR3 is CASSRQATGELFF. CDR3 bases: TGTGCCAGCAGTAGACAGGCTACCGGGGAGCTGTTTTTT. The rearrangement links TRBV28 to TRBJ2-2; TRBD1 is a possible D gene (6 bases). Germline lookup yields CDR1 MDHEN and CDR2 SYDVKM. The CDR3 runs 13 residues. Trimming shortened V by 5 bases and J by 5 bases, and 9 bases separated the two germline ends.

V usage is TRBV6-4 and J usage is TRBJ1-2, with unresolved D. Trimming removed 3 bases from V and 4 bases from J, with 15 bases in between. Per the germline V gene, CDR1 is MRHNA and CDR2 is SNTAGT. The CDR3 runs 15 residues. The CDR3 spells CASSENALSTYGYTF. The CDR3 region has the DNA TGTGCCAGCAGTGAAAACGCCCTTAGTACCTATGGCTACACCTTC.

The V call is TRBV6-2 or TRBV6-3, the J call TRBJ2-5; D is possibly TRBD2 (6 bases). V gave up 4 bases and J gave up 4 bases, with 16 bases separating them. CDR1 is MNHEY and CDR2 is SVGEGT in the germline V gene. CDR3 length: 15 amino acids. The CDR3 DNA reads as TGTGCCAGCAGTTGGGCCTCCGTGGGGGGAGAGACCCAGTACTTC. Its protein product is CASSWASVGGETQYF.

This chain links TRBV5-8 with TRBJ1-2; 11 nucleotides match TRBD1. The ends lost 3 bases at V and 3 bases at J; junction bases unmatched: 4. From germline, CDR1 is SGHTS and CDR2 YDEGEE. The length of the CDR3 is 15 residues. CDR3 loop: CASSWWDRGYYGYTF. Written as DNA, the CDR3 is TGTGCCAGCAGCTGGTGGGACAGGGGGTACTATGGCTACACCTTC. Variable domain in full (rest from reference TRBV5-8 and TRBJ1-2): EAGVTQSPTHLIKTRGQQATLRCSPISGHTSVYWYQQALGLGLQFLLWYDEGEERNRGNFPPRFSGRQFPNYSSELNVNALELEDSALYLCASSWWDRGYYGYTFGSGTRLTVV.

The chain is built from TRBV19 and TRBJ1-1; no definite D call. The germline V gene has CDR1 LNHDA and CDR2 SQIVND (reference sequence). This CDR3 comprises 13 residues. The V and J ends lost 7 bases and 0 bases respectively, with 9 bases between them. CDR3 sequence (DNA): TGTGCCAGTATTGCCCACATGAACACTGAAGCTTTCTTT. Its translation is CASIAHMNTEAFF.